These 3 T cell receptor beta chains were sequenced from one sample in a study of T cell repertoires in cytomegalovirus infection. MiXCR was run by TCRdb on the reads, yielding one entry per CDR3 protein. The sample shows some 500,000 distinct CDR3 sequences, 40% of them seen only once. These receptors have no known antigen. The specimen was cultured PBMCs, collected from culture after CMV antigen stimulation. The receptors were sampled from a human donor in good health (CMV status not recorded). Some clones in this sample may be carry-over from other donors' samples.

This chain joins TRBV19 and TRBJ1-4; TRBD1 matches 9 bases. CDR1 and CDR2 from the germline V gene are LNHDA and SQIVND (reference sequence). This CDR3 comprises 17 residues. The V and J ends lost 8 bases and 8 bases, in that order; junction bases with no gene match: 18. The CDR3 reads CASAPTGGRPLREKLFF. DNA for the CDR3: TGTGCCAGTGCCCCGACAGGGGGGCGTCCCCTAAGGGAAAAACTGTTTTTT. The complete variable domain, with remaining parts taken from reference TRBV19 and TRBJ1-4, reads DGGITQSPKYLFRKEGQNVTLSCEQNLNHDAMYWYRQDPGQGLRLIYYSQIVNDFQKGDIAEGYSVSREKKESFPLTVTSAQKNPTAFYLCASAPTGGRPLREKLFFGSGTQLSVL.

In its sample, this clonotype was seen a few times. The chain carries TRBV7-2 and TRBJ2-3, with 7 bases fitting TRBD2. Trimming at V came to 7 bases and at J to 3 bases, leaving 13 bases not matched to a gene. CDR1 and CDR2 (germline): SGHTA, FQGNSA. The CDR3 is made up of 16 amino acids. CDR3 residues: CASTQNPTSRTDTQYF. The CDR3 nucleotides read TGTGCCAGCACTCAAAACCCGACTAGCAGGACAGATACGCAGTATTTT.

This clonotype was detected once. J is TRBJ2-3 and V is TRBV20-1; 7 bases line up with TRBD2. The germline V gene encodes CDR1 DFQATT and CDR2 SNEGSKA (reference sequence). Germline trimming cut 6 bases from V and 2 bases from J; bases unmatched to any gene: 8. The CDR3 is 14 residues long. The chain's CDR3 is CSAEPGLHTDTQYF. The CDR3 region has the DNA TGCAGTGCGGAACCGGGACTACACACAGATACGCAGTATTTT.